Each of the 19 T cell receptor beta chains below was sequenced from the same sample in a study of T cells in tuberculosis. Time point: new active TB diagnosis, blood taken before or within 7 days of starting treatment. The protocol was immunoSEQ multiplex PCR, while the TCRdb copy is restricted to in-frame clones and leaves out a portion. The sample lists roughly 32,000 clones, 93% occurring once. Sample: PBMCs, taken at tuberculosis diagnosis. These receptor sequences come from an adult with tuberculosis.

The chain couples TRBV30 to TRBJ2-7; D remains ambiguous. Germline lookup yields CDR1 GTSNPN and CDR2 SVGIG (reference sequence). The CDR3 has 15 amino acids. The V and J ends lost 1 base and 4 bases respectively, with 17 bases between them. The chain's CDR3 is CAWSGESVAEYEQYF. In DNA, the CDR3 is TGTGCCTGGAGTGGAGAAAGCGTAGCAGAGTACGAGCAGTACTTC.

This chain joins TRBV11-1 and TRBJ2-7; D is ambiguous. Germline loops: CDR1 SGHAT, CDR2 FQDESV (reference sequence). The V end lost 2 bases, the J end lost 6 bases, and 5 bases lay between the germline ends. This CDR3 spans 11 amino acids. CDR3 DNA: TGTGCCAGCAGCTTACAGGCCGAGCAGTACTTC. Translation: CASSLQAEQYF.

This sequence joins TRBV28 and TRBJ2-7; 12 bases match TRBD2. The CDR3 contains 15 residues. From germline, CDR1 is MDHEN and CDR2 SYDVKM. Trimming at V came to 4 bases and at J to 6 bases, leaving 7 bases not matched to a gene. CDR3 amino acids: CASSSRTSGIGEQYF. CDR3 coding DNA: TGTGCCAGCAGTTCCCGGACTAGCGGGATCGGCGAGCAGTACTTC.

The chain couples TRBV29-1 to TRBJ1-2; a possible D gene is TRBD1 (6 bases). CDR1 and CDR2 (germline): SQVTM, ANQGSEA. V was shortened by 2 bases and J by 0 bases, with 13 bases between the two germline ends. The CDR3 covers 15 residues. As DNA, the CDR3 is TGCAGCGTTGAAAGGGTAGGGGACACTAACTATGGCTACACCTTC. It encodes CSVERVGDTNYGYTF. The full variable domain, with the rest looked up from reference TRBV29-1 and TRBJ1-2, is SAVISQKPSRDICQRGTSLTIQCQVDSQVTMMFWYRQQPGQSLTLIATANQGSEATYESGFVIDKFPISRPNLTFSTLTVSNMSPEDSSIYLCSVERVGDTNYGYTFGSGTRLTVV.

The DNA for the CDR3 is TGTGCCAGCAGTCGGACAGGGGGGAGCACTGAAGCTTTCTTT. Translating gives CASSRTGGSTEAFF. V usage is TRBV2 and J usage is TRBJ1-1; 10 positions match TRBD1. CDR1 SNHLY and CDR2 FYNNEI come from the germline V gene. The junction had 4 bases not matched to a gene; V was cut back by 5 bases and J by 4 bases. This CDR3 is 14 amino acids long.

The chain carries TRBV9 and TRBJ2-7; 7 bases align to TRBD2. Looked up from germline, CDR1 is SGDLS and CDR2 is YYNGEE. V trimming: 0 bases; J trimming: 1 base; junction bases outside the gene matches: 1. CDR3 size: 14 residues. CDR3 nucleotide sequence: TGTGCCAGCAGCGTAGGACTAGCTTCCTACGAGCAGTACTTC. Its protein is CASSVGLASYEQYF. The full variable domain, in which reference TRBV9 and TRBJ2-7 provide the parts outside the CDR3, is DSGVTQTPKHLITATGQRVTLRCSPRSGDLSVYWYQQSLDQGLQFLIQYYNGEERAKGNILERFSAQQFPDLHSELNLSSLELGDSALYFCASSVGLASYEQYFGPGTRLTVT.

The chain recombines TRBV2 with TRBJ1-5; the match to TRBD1 covers 9 bases. Germline lookup yields CDR1 SNHLY and CDR2 FYNNEI. The CDR3 loop spans 15 amino acids. Germline trimming cut 4 bases from V and 2 bases from J; bases unmatched to any gene: 3. This chain's CDR3 is CASSAGQGGNQPQHF. In nucleotides, the CDR3 is TGTGCCAGCAGTGCGGGACAGGGAGGCAATCAGCCCCAGCATTTT.

The chain links TRBV2 to TRBJ2-2; D perhaps matches TRBD1 (6 bases). The CDR3 sequence is 14 residues long. V was cut by 3 bases and J by 3 bases, with 8 bases left in between. CDR1 and CDR2 from the germline V gene are SNHLY and FYNNEI. The CDR3 here is CASSDPGDTGELFF. CDR3 in DNA: TGTGCCAGCAGTGATCCAGGGGACACCGGGGAGCTGTTTTTT.

This chain uses TRBV4-1 with TRBJ2-1, with TRBD2 identical over 12 bases. V was clipped by 6 bases and J by 8 bases; unmatched bases: 11. CDR1 and CDR2 from the germline V gene are MGHRA and YSYEKL. The CDR3 runs to 16 residues. CDR3 amino acids: CASSPWTSGAMDEQFF. In DNA, the CDR3 is TGCGCCAGCAGTCCCTGGACTAGCGGGGCCATGGATGAGCAGTTCTTC.

The gene calls are TRBV11-2 and TRBJ1-6; D gene unclear. V was cut by 2 bases and J by 14 bases, with 19 bases left in between. This CDR3 is built from 15 residues. Germline V lookup: CDR1 SGHAT, CDR2 FQNNGV. This CDR3 reads CASSLPRSPGSSLHF. The DNA for the CDR3 is TGTGCCAGCAGCTTACCCCGGAGTCCCGGGAGCTCCCTCCACTTT.

This clone was counted once. V gene TRBV6-1 combines with J gene TRBJ2-3, with 10 nucleotides matching TRBD2. V was pared by 6 bases and J by 5 bases, with 8 bases of the junction left unmatched. The CDR3 runs to 15 residues. Germline V gene lookup returns CDR1 MNHNS and CDR2 SASEGT. DNA of the CDR3: TGTGCCAGCAGACCGAGCGGGGGGGCCAAAGATACGCAGTATTTT. This encodes CASRPSGGAKDTQYF.

This sequence joins TRBV28 and TRBJ2-7; the match to TRBD2 covers 11 bases. This CDR3 contains 18 residues. Germline CDR1 MDHEN, CDR2 SYDVKM. V dropped 6 bases and J dropped 2; count of bases not matched to a gene: 15. The DNA of the CDR3 is TGTGCCAGCAGCTCTGGACTAGCGGGTTCTGGGCGGGCCTACGAGCAGTACTTC. It codes for CASSSGLAGSGRAYEQYF.

The gene calls are TRBV11-1 and TRBJ2-3; 12 bases match TRBD2. Germline V gene lookup returns CDR1 SGHAT and CDR2 FQDESV (reference sequence). Trimming at V came to 5 bases and at J to 7 bases, leaving 10 bases not matched to a gene. The CDR3 contains 16 residues. CDR3 in amino acids: CASSPLLAGGRYTQYF. The CDR3 DNA sequence: TGTGCCAGCAGCCCACTCCTAGCGGGGGGGCGATATACGCAGTATTTT. Complete variable domain (other parts from reference TRBV11-1 and TRBJ2-3): EAEVAQSPRYKITEKSQAVAFWCDPISGHATLYWYRQILGQGPELLVQFQDESVVDDSQLPKDRFSAERLKGVDSTLKIQPAELGDSAMYLCASSPLLAGGRYTQYFGPGTRLTVL.

The V and J genes are TRBV4-1 and TRBJ1-4; no clear D. V was trimmed by 1 base and J by 7 bases, leaving 10 bases between them. The CDR3 spans 14 residues. CDR1 and CDR2 from the germline V gene are MGHRA and YSYEKL. Here the CDR3 reads CASSQGGRTEKLFF. CDR3 sequence (DNA): TGCGCCAGCAGCCAAGGAGGGAGGACTGAAAAACTGTTTTTT.

V gene TRBV2 combines with J gene TRBJ2-1, with D tentatively TRBD1 (6 bases). Germline CDR1 reads SNHLY; CDR2 reads FYNNEI. The germline V and J ends were trimmed by 6 bases and 4 bases, with 16 bases remaining between them. The CDR3 runs 15 residues. CDR3 sequence: CASSILRTEYNEQFF. CDR3 nucleotides: TGTGCCAGCAGCATCCTCCGGACAGAGTACAATGAGCAGTTCTTC.

V is TRBV11-3 and J is TRBJ2-7; 10 bases match TRBD2. CDR3 length: 16 residues. CDR1 is SGHNT, CDR2 YENEEA, per germline. V dropped 4 bases and J dropped 4; count of bases not matched to a gene: 10. The CDR3 reads CASSSHLAGVRYEQYF. CDR3 in DNA: TGTGCCAGCAGCTCGCACCTAGCGGGAGTGAGGTACGAGCAGTACTTC. The variable domain in full, completed from reference TRBV11-3 and TRBJ2-7, reads EAGVVQSPRYKIIEKKQPVAFWCNPISGHNTLYWYLQNLGQGPELLIRYENEEAVDDSQLPKDRFSAERLKGVDSTLKIQPAELGDSAVYLCASSSHLAGVRYEQYFGPGTRLTVT.

The chain links TRBV11-1 to TRBJ2-3, with 8 nucleotides matching TRBD2. The V and J ends lost 6 bases and 1 base, in that order; junction bases with no gene match: 3. CDR1 is SGHAT, CDR2 FQDESV, per germline (reference sequence). The CDR3 loop spans 14 amino acids. CDR3 in amino acids: CASRREAGTDTQYF. Here the CDR3 DNA reads TGTGCCAGCAGGCGGGAGGCCGGCACAGATACGCAGTATTTT.

The chain has TRBV19 and TRBJ1-4; D not certain. Trimming shortened V by 4 bases and J by 6 bases, and 12 bases separated the two germline ends. CDR3 length: 14 residues. Germline CDR1 and CDR2: LNHDA and SQIVND (reference sequence). CDR3 protein: CASSSSRVDEKLFF. As DNA, the CDR3 is TGTGCCAGTAGTAGCTCGAGGGTGGATGAAAAACTGTTTTTT.

The chain is built from TRBV4-1 and TRBJ2-7; the match to TRBD1 covers 8 bases. The CDR3 is made up of 15 amino acids. The germline CDR1 and CDR2 sequences are MGHRA and YSYEKL. V shed 1 base and J 4 bases; nucleotides not matched to a gene: 6. The CDR3 reads CASSQGAGGLYEQYF. The CDR3 nucleotides are TGCGCCAGCAGCCAAGGAGCAGGGGGCCTGTACGAGCAGTACTTC.